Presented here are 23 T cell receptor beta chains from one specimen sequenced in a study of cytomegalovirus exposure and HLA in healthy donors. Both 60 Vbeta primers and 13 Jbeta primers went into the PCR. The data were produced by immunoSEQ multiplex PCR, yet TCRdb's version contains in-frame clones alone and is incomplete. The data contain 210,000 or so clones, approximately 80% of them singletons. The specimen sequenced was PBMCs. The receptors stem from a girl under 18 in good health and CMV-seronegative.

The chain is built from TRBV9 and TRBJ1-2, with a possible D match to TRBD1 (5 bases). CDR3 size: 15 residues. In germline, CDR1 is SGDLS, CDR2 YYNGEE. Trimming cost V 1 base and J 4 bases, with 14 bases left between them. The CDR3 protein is CASSVWGDDFYGYTF. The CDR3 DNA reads TGTGCCAGCAGCGTATGGGGGGACGATTTCTATGGCTACACCTTC.

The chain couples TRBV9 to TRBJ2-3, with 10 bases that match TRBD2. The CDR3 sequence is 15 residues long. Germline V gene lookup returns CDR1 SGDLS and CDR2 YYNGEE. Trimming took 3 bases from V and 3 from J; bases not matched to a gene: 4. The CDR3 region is CASSEAGGRTDTQYF. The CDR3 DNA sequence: TGTGCCAGCAGCGAAGCGGGGGGGCGTACAGATACGCAGTATTTT. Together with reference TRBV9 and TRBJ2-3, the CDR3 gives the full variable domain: DSGVTQTPKHLITATGQRVTLRCSPRSGDLSVYWYQQSLDQGLQFLIQYYNGEERAKGNILERFSAQQFPDLHSELNLSSLELGDSALYFCASSEAGGRTDTQYFGPGTRLTVL.

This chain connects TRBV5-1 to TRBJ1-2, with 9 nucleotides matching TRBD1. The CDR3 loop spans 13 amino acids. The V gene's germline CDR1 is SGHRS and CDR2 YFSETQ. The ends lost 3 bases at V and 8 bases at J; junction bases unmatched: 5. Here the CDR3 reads CASSWGQGVGYTF. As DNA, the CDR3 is TGCGCCAGCAGCTGGGGACAGGGTGTGGGCTACACCTTC.

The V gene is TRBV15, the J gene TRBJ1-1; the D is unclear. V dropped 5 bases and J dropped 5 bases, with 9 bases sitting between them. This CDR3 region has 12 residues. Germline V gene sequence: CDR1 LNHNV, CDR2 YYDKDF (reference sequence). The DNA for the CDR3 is TGTGCCACCAGCGAGGCGGGGACTGAAGCTTTCTTT. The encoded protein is CATSEAGTEAFF. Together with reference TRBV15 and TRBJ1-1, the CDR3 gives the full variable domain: DAMVIQNPRYQVTQFGKPVTLSCSQTLNHNVMYWYQQKSSQAPKLLFHYYDKDFNNEADTPDNFQSRRPNTSFCFLDIRSPGLGDTAMYLCATSEAGTEAFFGQGTRLTVV.

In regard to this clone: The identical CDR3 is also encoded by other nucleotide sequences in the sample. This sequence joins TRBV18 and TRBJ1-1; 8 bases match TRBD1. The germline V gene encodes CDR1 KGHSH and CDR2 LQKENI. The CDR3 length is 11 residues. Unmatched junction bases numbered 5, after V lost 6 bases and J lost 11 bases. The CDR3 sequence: CASSPDREAFF. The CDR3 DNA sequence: TGTGCCAGCTCGCCGGACAGGGAGGCTTTCTTT. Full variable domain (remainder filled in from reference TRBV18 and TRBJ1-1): NAGVMQNPRHLVRRRGQEARLRCSPMKGHSHVYWYRQLPEEGLKFMVYLQKENIIDESGMPKERFSAEFPKEGPSILRIQQVVRGDSAAYFCASSPDREAFFGQGTRLTVV.

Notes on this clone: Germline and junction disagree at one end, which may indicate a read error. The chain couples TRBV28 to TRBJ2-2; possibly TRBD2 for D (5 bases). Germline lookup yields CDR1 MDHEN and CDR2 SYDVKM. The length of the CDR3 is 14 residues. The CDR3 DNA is TGTGCCAGCACTTTATTCTCTGGAGGCGGGGAGCTGTTTTTT. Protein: CASTLFSGGGELFF.

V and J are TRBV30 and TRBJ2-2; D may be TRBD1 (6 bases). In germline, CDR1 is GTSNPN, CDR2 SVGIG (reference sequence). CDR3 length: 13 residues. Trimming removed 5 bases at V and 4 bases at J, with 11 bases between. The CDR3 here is CAWGQGSTGELFF. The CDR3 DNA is TGTGCCTGGGGGCAGGGGTCCACCGGGGAGCTGTTTTTT.

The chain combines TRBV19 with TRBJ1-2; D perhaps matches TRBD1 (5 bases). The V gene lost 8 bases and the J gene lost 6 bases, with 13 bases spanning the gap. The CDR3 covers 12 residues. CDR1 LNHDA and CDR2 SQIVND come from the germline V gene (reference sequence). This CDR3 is CASVHRSNGYTF. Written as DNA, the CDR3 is TGTGCCAGTGTACACAGGTCTAATGGCTACACCTTC.

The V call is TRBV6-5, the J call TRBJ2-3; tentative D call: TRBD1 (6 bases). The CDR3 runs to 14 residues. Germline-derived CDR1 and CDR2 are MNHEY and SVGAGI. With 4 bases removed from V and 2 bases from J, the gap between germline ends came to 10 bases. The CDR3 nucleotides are TGTGCCAGCAGTTCCAGGGGTACCACAGATACGCAGTATTTT. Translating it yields CASSSRGTTDTQYF.

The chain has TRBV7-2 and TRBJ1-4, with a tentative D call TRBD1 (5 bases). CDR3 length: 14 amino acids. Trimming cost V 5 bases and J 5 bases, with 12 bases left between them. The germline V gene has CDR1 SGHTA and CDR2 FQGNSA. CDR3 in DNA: TGTGCCAGCAGCCCCATGGGGGGGAATGAAAAACTGTTTTTT. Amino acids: CASSPMGGNEKLFF. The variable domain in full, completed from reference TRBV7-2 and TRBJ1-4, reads GAGVSQSPSNKVTEKGKDVELRCDPISGHTALYWYRQSLGQGLEFLIYFQGNSAPDKSGLPSDRFSAERTGGSVSTLTIQRTQQEDSAVYLCASSPMGGNEKLFFGSGTQLSVL.

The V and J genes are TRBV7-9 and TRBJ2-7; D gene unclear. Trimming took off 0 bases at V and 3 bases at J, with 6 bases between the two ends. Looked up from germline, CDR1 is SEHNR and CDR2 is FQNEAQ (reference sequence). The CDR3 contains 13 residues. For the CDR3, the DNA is TGTGCCAGCAGCTTAGCCCCGTACTACGAGCAGTACTTC. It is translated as CASSLAPYYEQYF.

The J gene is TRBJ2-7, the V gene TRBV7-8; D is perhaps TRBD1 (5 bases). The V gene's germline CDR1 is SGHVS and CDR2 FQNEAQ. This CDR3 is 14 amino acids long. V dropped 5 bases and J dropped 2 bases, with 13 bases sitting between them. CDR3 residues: CASSRQGLAYEQYF. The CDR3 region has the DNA TGTGCCAGCAGCCGCCAGGGTTTAGCCTACGAGCAGTACTTC. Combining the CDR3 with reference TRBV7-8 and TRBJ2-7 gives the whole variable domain GAGVSQSPRYKVAKRGQDVALRCDPISGHVSLFWYQQALGQGPEFLTYFQNEAQLDKSGLPSDRFFAERPEGSVSTLKIQRTQQEDSAVYLCASSRQGLAYEQYFGPGTRLTVT.

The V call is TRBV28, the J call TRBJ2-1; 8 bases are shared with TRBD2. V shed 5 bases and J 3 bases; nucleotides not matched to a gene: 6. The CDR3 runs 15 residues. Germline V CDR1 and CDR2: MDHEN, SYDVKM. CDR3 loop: CASSGYSGNYNEQFF. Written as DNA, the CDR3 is TGTGCCAGCAGTGGGTATAGCGGGAACTACAATGAGCAGTTCTTC.

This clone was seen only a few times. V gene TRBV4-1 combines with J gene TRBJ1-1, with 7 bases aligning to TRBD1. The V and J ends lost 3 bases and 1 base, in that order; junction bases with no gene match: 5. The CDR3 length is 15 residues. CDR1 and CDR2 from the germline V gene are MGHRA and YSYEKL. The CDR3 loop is CASSHGTVWNTEAFF. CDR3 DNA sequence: TGCGCCAGCAGCCACGGGACAGTTTGGAACACTGAAGCTTTCTTT.

CDR3 in amino acids: CASSTRSYEQYF. CDR3 nucleotides: TGTGCCAGCAGTACCAGATCATACGAGCAGTACTTC. The chain joins TRBV28 to TRBJ2-7; D is unclear. The CDR3 is made up of 12 amino acids. Per the germline V gene, CDR1 is MDHEN and CDR2 is SYDVKM. The V end was cut by 5 bases, the J end by 4 bases, with 9 bases between.

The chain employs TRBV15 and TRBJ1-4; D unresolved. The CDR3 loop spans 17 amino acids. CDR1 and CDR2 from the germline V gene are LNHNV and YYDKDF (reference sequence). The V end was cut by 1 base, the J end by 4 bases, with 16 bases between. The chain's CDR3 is CATSRALTARGNEKLFF. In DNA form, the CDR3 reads TGTGCCACCAGCAGAGCTTTGACGGCCCGGGGTAATGAAAAACTGTTTTTT.

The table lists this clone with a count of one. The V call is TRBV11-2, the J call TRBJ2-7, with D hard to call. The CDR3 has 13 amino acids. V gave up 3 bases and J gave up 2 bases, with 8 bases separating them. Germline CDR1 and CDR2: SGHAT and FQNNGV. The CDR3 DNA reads TGTGCCAGCAGCTTGGGCGTTCCCTACGAGCAGTACTTC. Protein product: CASSLGVPYEQYF.

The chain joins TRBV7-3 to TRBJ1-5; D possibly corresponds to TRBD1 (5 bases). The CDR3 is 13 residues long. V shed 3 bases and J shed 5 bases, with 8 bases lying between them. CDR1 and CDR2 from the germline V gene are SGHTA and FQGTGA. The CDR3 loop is CASSLGGYQPQHF. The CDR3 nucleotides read TGTGCCAGCAGCTTGGGGGGATATCAGCCCCAGCATTTT.

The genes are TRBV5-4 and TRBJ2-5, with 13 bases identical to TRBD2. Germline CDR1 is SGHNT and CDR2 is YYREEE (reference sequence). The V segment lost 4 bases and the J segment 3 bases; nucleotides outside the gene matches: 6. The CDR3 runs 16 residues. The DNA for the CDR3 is TGTGCCAGCAGCCCTACTAGCGGGAGGGAGAAAGAGACCCAGTACTTC. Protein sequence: CASSPTSGREKETQYF.

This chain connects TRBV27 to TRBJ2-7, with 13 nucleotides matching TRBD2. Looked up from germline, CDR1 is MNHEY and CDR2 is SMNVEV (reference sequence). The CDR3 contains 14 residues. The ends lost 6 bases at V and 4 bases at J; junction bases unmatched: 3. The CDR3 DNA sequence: TGTGCCAGCAGGCGGACTAGCGGGAGTTACGAGCAGTACTTC. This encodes CASRRTSGSYEQYF.

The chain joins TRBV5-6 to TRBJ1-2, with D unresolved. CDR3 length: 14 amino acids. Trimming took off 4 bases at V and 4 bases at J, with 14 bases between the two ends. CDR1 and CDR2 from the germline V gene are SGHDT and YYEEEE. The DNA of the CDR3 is TGTGCCAGCAGCATCATAACAGTGCTCTATGGCTACACCTTC. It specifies CASSIITVLYGYTF.

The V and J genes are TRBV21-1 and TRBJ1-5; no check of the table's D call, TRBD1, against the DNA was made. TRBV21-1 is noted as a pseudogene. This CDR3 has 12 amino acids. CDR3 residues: CASSKGQGPRHF. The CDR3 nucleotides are TGTGCCAGCAGCAAAGGACAGGGGCCCCGGCATTTT.

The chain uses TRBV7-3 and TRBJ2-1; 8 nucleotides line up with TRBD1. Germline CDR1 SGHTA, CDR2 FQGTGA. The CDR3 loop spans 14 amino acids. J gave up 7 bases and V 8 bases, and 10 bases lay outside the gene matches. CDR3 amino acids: CASRPGGAWNEQFF. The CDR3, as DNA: TGTGCCAGCCGCCCAGGGGGCGCTTGGAATGAGCAGTTCTTC.